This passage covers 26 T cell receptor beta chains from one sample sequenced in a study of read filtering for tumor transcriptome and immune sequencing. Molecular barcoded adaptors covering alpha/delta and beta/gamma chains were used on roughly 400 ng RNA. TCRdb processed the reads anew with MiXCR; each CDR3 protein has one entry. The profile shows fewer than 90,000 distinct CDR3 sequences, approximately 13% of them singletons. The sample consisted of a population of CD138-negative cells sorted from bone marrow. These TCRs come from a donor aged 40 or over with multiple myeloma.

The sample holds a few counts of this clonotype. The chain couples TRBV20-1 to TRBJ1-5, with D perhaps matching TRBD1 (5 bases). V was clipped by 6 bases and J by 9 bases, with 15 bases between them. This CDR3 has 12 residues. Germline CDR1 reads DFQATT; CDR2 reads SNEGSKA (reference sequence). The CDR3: CSAGAEGVPQHF. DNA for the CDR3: TGCAGTGCCGGGGCGGAGGGAGTGCCCCAGCATTTT.

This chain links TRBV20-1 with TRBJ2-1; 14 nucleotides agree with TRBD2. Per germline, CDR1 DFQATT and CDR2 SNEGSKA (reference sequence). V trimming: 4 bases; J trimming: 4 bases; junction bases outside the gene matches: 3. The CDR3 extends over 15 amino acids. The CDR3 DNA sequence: TGCAGTGCTATGGGGACTAGCGGGAGTTACAATGAGCAGTTCTTC. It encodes CSAMGTSGSYNEQFF.

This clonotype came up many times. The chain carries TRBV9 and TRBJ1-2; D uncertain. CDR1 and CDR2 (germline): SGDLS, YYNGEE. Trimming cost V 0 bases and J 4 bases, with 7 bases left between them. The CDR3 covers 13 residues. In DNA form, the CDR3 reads TGTGCCAGCAGCGTAGCTGGGCTCTATGGCTACACCTTC. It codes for CASSVAGLYGYTF.

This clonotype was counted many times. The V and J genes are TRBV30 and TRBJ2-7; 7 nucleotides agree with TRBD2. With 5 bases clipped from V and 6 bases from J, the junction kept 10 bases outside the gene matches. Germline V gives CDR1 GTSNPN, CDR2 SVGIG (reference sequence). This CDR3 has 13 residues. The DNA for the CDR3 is TGTGCCTGGGAATTATTGACTAGCCGCGAGCAGTACTTC. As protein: CAWELLTSREQYF.

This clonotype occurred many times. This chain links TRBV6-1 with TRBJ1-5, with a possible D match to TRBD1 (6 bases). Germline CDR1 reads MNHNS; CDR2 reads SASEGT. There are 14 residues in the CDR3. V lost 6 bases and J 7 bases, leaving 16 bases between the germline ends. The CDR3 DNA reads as TGTGCCAGCAGCCTGACAGAGGGGGGACAGCCCCAGCATTTT. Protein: CASSLTEGGQPQHF.

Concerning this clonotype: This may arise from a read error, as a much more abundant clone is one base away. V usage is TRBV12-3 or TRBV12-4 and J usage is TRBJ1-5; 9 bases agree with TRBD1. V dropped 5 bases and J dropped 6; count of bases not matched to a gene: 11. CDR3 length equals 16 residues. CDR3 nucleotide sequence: TGTGCCAGCAGTCCCGGACAGGGGATAGCTAGTCAGCCCCAGCATTTT. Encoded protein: CASSPGQGIASQPQHF.

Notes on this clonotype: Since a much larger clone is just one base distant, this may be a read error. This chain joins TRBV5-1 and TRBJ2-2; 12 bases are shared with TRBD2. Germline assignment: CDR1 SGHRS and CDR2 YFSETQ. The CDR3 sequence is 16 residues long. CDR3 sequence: CASSYRGLAGTGELSF. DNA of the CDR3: TGCGCCAGCAGCTACCGGGGACTAGCGGGCACCGGGGAGCTGTCTTTT.

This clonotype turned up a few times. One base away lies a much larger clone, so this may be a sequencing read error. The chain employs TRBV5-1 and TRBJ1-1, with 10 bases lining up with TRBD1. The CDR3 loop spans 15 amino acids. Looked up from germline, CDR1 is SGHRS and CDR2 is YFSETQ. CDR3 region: CASSLDRGMNTDAFF. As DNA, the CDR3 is TGCGCCAGCAGCCTGGACAGGGGGATGAACACTGACGCTTTCTTT.

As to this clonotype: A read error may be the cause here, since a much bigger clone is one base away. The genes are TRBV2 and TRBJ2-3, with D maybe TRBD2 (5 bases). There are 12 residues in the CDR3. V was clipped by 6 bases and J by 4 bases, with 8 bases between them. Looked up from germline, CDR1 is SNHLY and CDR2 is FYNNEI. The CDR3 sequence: CASRGSADTQYF. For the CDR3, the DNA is TGTGCCAGCAGGGGGAGCGCAGATACGCAGTATTTT.

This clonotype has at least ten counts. The DNA of the CDR3 is TGCGCCAGCAGCCAAGATGAGTTTCCGGACAGGGGTGATGAAAAACTGTTTTTT. This gives the protein CASSQDEFPDRGDEKLFF. The chain combines TRBV4-1 with TRBJ1-4; 9 bases map to TRBD1. The CDR3 has 18 amino acids. In germline, CDR1 is MGHRA, CDR2 YSYEKL. With V trimmed by 0 bases and J by 6 bases, 11 bases remained unmatched.

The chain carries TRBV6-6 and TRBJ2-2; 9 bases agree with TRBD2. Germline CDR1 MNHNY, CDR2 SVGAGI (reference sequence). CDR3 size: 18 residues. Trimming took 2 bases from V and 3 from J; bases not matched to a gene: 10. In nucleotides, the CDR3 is TGTGCCAGCAGTTACCCAGCGGGAGGCCCTATGGACACCGGGGAGCTGTTTTTT. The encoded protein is CASSYPAGGPMDTGELFF.

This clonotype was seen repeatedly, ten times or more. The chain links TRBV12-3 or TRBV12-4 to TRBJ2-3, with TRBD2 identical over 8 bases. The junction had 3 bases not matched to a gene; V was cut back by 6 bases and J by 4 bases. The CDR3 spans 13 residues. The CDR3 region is CASSRLASDTQYF. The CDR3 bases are TGTGCCAGCAGCCGACTAGCGTCAGATACGCAGTATTTT.

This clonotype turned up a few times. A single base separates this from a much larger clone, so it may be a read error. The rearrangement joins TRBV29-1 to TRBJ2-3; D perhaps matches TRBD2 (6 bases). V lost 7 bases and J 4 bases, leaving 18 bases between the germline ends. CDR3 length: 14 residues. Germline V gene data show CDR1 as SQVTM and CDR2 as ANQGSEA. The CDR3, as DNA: TGCAGCGCTGATAATCTGAGGGAGGCAGATACGCAGTATTTT. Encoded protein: CSADNLREADTQYF.

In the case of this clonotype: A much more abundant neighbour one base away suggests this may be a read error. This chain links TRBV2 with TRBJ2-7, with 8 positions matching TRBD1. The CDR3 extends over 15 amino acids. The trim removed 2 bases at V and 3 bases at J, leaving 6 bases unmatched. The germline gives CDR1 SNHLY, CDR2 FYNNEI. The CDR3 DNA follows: TGTGCCAGCAGTGAACCCGTGACAGGGGACTACGAGCAGTACTTC. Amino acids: CASSEPVTGDYEQYF.

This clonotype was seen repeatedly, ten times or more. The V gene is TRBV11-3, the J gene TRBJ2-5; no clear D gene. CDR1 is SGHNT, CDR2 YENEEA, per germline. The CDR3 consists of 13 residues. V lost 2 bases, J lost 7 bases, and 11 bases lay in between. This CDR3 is CASSLPPSRTQYF. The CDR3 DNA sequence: TGTGCCAGCAGCTTACCGCCATCAAGGACCCAGTACTTC.

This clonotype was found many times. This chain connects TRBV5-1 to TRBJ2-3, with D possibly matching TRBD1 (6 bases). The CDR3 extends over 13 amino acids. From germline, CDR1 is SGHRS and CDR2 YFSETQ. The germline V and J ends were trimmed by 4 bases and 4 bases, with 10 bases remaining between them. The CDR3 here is CASSDAGADTQYF. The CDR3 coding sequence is TGCGCCAGCAGCGACGCAGGGGCAGATACGCAGTATTTT.

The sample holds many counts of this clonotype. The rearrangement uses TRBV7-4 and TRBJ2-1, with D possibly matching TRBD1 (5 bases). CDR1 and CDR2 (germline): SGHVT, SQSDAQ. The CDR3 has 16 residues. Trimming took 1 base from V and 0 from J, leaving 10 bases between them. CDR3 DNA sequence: TGTGCCAGCAGCTTAGAGGGGTTGAGCTCCTACAATGAGCAGTTCTTC. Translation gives CASSLEGLSSYNEQFF.

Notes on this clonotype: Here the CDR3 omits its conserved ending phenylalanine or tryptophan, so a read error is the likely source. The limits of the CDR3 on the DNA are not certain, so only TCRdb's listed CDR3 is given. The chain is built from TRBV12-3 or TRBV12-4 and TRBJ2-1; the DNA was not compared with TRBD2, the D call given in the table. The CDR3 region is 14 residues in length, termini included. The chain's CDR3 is CASRGSGRNNEQLY.

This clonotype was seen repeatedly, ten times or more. CDR3 nucleotide sequence: TGTGCCAGCAGCTCCTTGACTGCCGGGCTAGCGGACAATGAGCAGTTCTTC. It yields the protein CASSSLTAGLADNEQFF. The chain has TRBV11-2 and TRBJ2-1; 7 positions match TRBD2. The CDR3 has 17 amino acids. The V segment lost 4 bases and the J segment 5 bases; nucleotides outside the gene matches: 14. CDR1 and CDR2 from the germline V gene are SGHAT and FQNNGV.

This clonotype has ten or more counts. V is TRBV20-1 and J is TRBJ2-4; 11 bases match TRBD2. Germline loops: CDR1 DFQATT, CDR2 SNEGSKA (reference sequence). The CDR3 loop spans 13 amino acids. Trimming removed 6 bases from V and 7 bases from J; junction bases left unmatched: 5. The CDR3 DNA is TGCAGTGCCCCTCCTAGCGGGAGGAACATTCAGTACTTC. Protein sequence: CSAPPSGRNIQYF.

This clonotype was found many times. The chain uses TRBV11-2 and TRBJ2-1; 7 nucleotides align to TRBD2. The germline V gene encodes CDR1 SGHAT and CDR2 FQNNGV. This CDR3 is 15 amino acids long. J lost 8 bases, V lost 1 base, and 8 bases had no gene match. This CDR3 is CASSLAQTSNYEQFF. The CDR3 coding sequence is TGTGCCAGCAGCTTAGCCCAGACTAGCAACTATGAGCAGTTCTTC.

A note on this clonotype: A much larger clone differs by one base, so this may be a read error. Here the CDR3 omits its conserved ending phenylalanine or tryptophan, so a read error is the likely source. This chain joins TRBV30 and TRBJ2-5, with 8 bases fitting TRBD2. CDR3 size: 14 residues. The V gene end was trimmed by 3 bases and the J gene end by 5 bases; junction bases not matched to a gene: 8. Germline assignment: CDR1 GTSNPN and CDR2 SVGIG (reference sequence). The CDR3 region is CAWSGMTSAETQYL. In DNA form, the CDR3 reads TGTGCCTGGAGCGGGATGACTAGCGCGGAGACCCAGTACCTC.

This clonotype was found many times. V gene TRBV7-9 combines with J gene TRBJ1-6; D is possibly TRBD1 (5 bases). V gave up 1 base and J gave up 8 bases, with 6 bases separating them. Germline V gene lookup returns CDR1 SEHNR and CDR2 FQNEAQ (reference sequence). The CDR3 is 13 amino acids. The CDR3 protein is CASSLGGDSPLHF. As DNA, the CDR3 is TGTGCCAGCAGCTTAGGGGGGGATTCACCCCTCCACTTT.

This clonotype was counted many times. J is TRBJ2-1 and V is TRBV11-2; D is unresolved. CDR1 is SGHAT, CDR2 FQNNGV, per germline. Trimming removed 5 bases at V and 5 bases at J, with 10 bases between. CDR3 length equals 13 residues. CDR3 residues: CASSTPVNNEQFF. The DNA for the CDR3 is TGTGCCAGCAGCACACCAGTAAACAATGAGCAGTTCTTC.

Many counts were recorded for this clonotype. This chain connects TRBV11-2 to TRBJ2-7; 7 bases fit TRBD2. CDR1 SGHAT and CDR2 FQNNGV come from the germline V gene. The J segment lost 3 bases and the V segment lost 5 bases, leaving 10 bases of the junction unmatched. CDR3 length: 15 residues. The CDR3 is CASSGIRTSDYEQYF. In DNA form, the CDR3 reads TGTGCCAGCAGCGGAATACGGACTAGTGACTACGAGCAGTACTTC.

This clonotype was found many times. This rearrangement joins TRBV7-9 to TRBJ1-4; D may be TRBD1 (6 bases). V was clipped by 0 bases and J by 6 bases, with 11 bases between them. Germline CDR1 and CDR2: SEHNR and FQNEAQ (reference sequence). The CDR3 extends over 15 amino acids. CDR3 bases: TGTGCCAGCAGCTTAGCGGGGGCGCGCGATGAAAAACTGTTTTTT. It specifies CASSLAGARDEKLFF.